The rows below give T cell receptor beta chains drawn from one sample of a study of blood T cell repertoires in COVID-19. TCRdb's copy holds only in-frame clones and misses some; the assay was immunoSEQ multiplex PCR. The sample has some 110,000 clones, approximately 87% seen once. The sample was peripheral blood. These receptors came from a young man with acute or convalescent COVID-19. CDR3s include the opening cysteine and the closing phenylalanine or tryptophan. The D gene is left open where the match is weak. Expanded clones are given a class, and other clones once, few, many or no size at all.

NA TRBD2 13 TRBJ2-5 TRBV7-2 TGTGCCAGCAGCTCACACATCGGGACTAGCTGGTACTTC CASSSHIGTSWYF
once TRBD1 15 TRBJ1-4 TRBV19 TGTGCCAGTACACCAGGGGGACAGGGAGACGAAAAACTGTTTTTT CASTPGGQGDEKLFF
NA NA 15 TRBJ1-3 TRBV9 TGTGCCAGCAGAAGGGAGGGGGAGAGTGGAAACACCATATATTTT CASRREGESGNTIYF
once TRBD1 16 TRBJ2-2 TRBV6-5 TGTGCCAGCAGTTACCCGGACAGGGCAGGCACCGGGGAGCTGTTTTTT CASSYPDRAGTGELFF
NA TRBD1 16 TRBJ1-2 TRBV4-3 TGCGCCAGCAGCCAAGTAGCGGGACAGGGGAACTATGGCTACACCTTC CASSQVAGQGNYGYTF
NA NA 13 TRBJ1-2 TRBV5-1 TGCGCCAGCTCGGGGGGGGCTGGCTATGGCTACACCTTC CASSGGAGYGYTF
NA TRBD2 14 TRBJ2-1 TRBV29-1 TGCAGCGCCGTCCCGACTAGCGGGAGGGCTGAGCAGTTCTTC CSAVPTSGRAEQFF
NA NA 15 TRBJ1-3 TRBV4-3 TGCGCCAGCAGCCACGTGGGGACTGACGGAAACACCATATATTTT CASSHVGTDGNTIYF
NA NA 12 TRBJ1-1 TRBV6-1 TGTGCCAGCAGTGAAACCAGAGGGTCGGCTTTCTTT CASSETRGSAFF
NA NA 16 TRBJ2-1 TRBV30 TGTGCCTGGAGTTCCCTCGTCGCGGCCTCCTACAATGAGCAGTTCTTC CAWSSLVAASYNEQFF
NA TRBD1 14 TRBJ1-1 TRBV11-2 TGTGCCAGCAGCCCTCGGACAGGTGCCACTGAAGCTTTCTTT CASSPRTGATEAFF
NA TRBD1 14 TRBJ1-6 TRBV6-5 TGTGCCAGCAGCTCGGACAGGGGGAATTCACCCCTCCACTTT CASSSDRGNSPLHF
NA NA 16 TRBJ2-1 TRBV15 TGTGCCACCAGCAGAGATCGGCGGGCCGCCTACAATGAGCAGTTCTTC CATSRDRRAAYNEQFF
NA TRBD1 15 TRBJ1-6 TRBV5-1 TGCGCCAGCAGCTTGCGGACAGGGGGCGATTCACCCCTCCACTTT CASSLRTGGDSPLHF
NA NA 15 TRBJ1-1 TRBV6-2/TRBV6-3 TGTGCCAGCAGTTCCCCCTGGGGCCAGGACACTGAAGCTTTCTTT CASSSPWGQDTEAFF
NA TRBD2 16 TRBJ2-3 TRBV6-2/TRBV6-3 TGTGCCAGCAGTTACGGACTAGCGGGAAACACAGATACGCAGTATTTT CASSYGLAGNTDTQYF
few TRBD2 16 TRBJ2-1 TRBV24-1 TGTGCCACCAGTGATCTAGCGGGGGCCGAGTACAATGAGCAGTTCTTC CATSDLAGAEYNEQFF